A single sample is the source of the 30 T cell receptor beta chains below, sequenced in a study of regulatory T cells in long-lasting Graves disease. TCR beta libraries were built with iRepertoire HTBI primers and Arm-PCR of CDR3 regions. In TCRdb, the multiplex PCR reads were re-called with MiXCR into one record per CDR3 protein. The sample includes 500,000 or so distinct CDR3 sequences, roughly 16% seen only once; the top ten take more than 20%. Time point specified: newly diagnosed GD, antithyroid drugs for less than 3 months. There was RNA extracted from PBMCs, and the TCR library was made from it. The same sample was also used in a study of T cells in Graves' hyperthyroidism and ophthalmopathy.

The specimen was peripheral blood mononuclear cells (PBMCs), collected at new diagnosis, from a patient treated with antithyroid drugs. These receptors all stem from a woman aged 35-65 years with Graves disease.

J is TRBJ1-5 and V is TRBV7-8; D gene ambiguous. Germline CDR1 is SGHVS and CDR2 is FQNEAQ. The CDR3 spans 16 residues. Trimming cost V 7 bases and J 0 bases, with 16 bases left between them. Written as DNA, the CDR3 is TGTGCCAGCACCGCCCAGCCGTTTTATAGCAATCAGCCCCAGCATTTT. This encodes CASTAQPFYSNQPQHF.

V usage is TRBV19 and J usage is TRBJ1-2; TRBD1 is a possible D gene (5 bases). CDR1 is LNHDA, CDR2 SQIVND, per germline (reference sequence). The CDR3 is 17 amino acids. V shed 7 bases and J shed 2 bases, with 23 bases lying between them. CDR3 nucleotides: TGTGCCAGTACCGGGGAAGAAAGGGGCCTCTTAAACTATGGCTACACCTTC. It codes for CASTGEERGLLNYGYTF.

Ten or more counts support this clonotype. This chain uses TRBV3-1 with TRBJ2-5, with TRBD2 matching over 10 bases. Germline assignment: CDR1 LGHDT and CDR2 YNNKEL (reference sequence). This CDR3 has 14 amino acids. J gave up 5 bases and V 4 bases, and 4 bases lay outside the gene matches. CDR3 region: CASSPGLARETQYF. In nucleotides, the CDR3 is TGTGCCAGCAGCCCGGGACTAGCGAGGGAGACCCAGTACTTC.

The chain combines TRBV12-3 or TRBV12-4 with TRBJ2-3; D is perhaps TRBD2 (6 bases). Trimming stripped 8 bases from V and 2 bases from J, with 23 bases between. The CDR3 has 17 amino acids. CDR3 loop: CASANSRRTGVTDTQYF. The CDR3 coding sequence is TGTGCCAGCGCAAATTCCCGTAGAACGGGGGTCACAGATACGCAGTATTTT.

This clonotype was recorded at least ten times. The chain has TRBV12-3 or TRBV12-4 and TRBJ2-1, with TRBD2 identical over 10 bases. With 5 bases clipped from V and 4 bases from J, the junction kept 11 bases outside the gene matches. This CDR3 is 17 amino acids long. The CDR3 spells CASSPLRAGGGYNEQFF. CDR3 nucleotide sequence: TGTGCCAGCAGTCCGCTGAGAGCGGGGGGGGGTTACAATGAGCAGTTCTTC.

This clonotype has at least ten counts. The V gene is TRBV10-3, the J gene TRBJ2-7; a possible D gene is TRBD2 (6 bases). This CDR3 is 14 amino acids long. Germline values: CDR1 ENHRY, CDR2 SYGVKD. With 2 bases removed from V and 1 base from J, the gap between germline ends came to 9 bases. The CDR3 DNA follows: TGTGCCATCAGTGAGATCGGGGGATCCTACGAGCAGTACTTC. Its protein product is CAISEIGGSYEQYF.

This clonotype has a single count. A much larger clone sits a single nucleotide away, making a read error possible. The rearrangement uses TRBV6-9 and TRBJ2-7; no reliable D call. The germline gives CDR1 MNHGY, CDR2 SVAAGI. Trimming removed 3 bases at V and 0 bases at J, with 9 bases between. This CDR3 has 14 residues. In DNA form, the CDR3 reads TGTGCCAGCAGTTACAACGAGAGCTCCTACGAGCAGTACTTC. It translates to CASSYNESSYEQYF.

The chain couples TRBV30 to TRBJ1-5; no reliable D call. CDR3 size: 15 residues. The V end was cut by 4 bases, the J end by 7 bases, with 20 bases between. Germline V gene sequence: CDR1 GTSNPN, CDR2 SVGIG (reference sequence). CDR3 DNA sequence: TGTGCCTGGACCGAGGGAGGGAACAACAACCAGCCCCAGCATTTT. It translates to CAWTEGGNNNQPQHF.

V gene TRBV9 combines with J gene TRBJ2-3; perhaps TRBD2 as D (6 bases). This CDR3 has 14 residues. Germline CDR1 SGDLS, CDR2 YYNGEE. The ends were cut back, 0 bases at V and 6 bases at J, with 11 bases in the middle. The CDR3 loop reads CASSVGGVVDTQYF. The CDR3 region has the DNA TGTGCCAGCAGCGTAGGCGGGGTTGTGGATACGCAGTATTTT. The full variable domain, its missing parts supplied by reference TRBV9 and TRBJ2-3, is DSGVTQTPKHLITATGQRVTLRCSPRSGDLSVYWYQQSLDQGLQFLIQYYNGEERAKGNILERFSAQQFPDLHSELNLSSLELGDSALYFCASSVGGVVDTQYFGPGTRLTVL.

This clonotype was counted ten times or more. The gene calls are TRBV3-1 and TRBJ2-5, with 7 bases that match TRBD2. In germline, CDR1 is LGHDT, CDR2 YNNKEL (reference sequence). J lost 7 bases, V lost 3 bases, and 14 bases had no gene match. The CDR3 extends over 16 amino acids. CDR3 in amino acids: CASSQGGWTPYGTQYF. CDR3 in DNA: TGTGCCAGCAGCCAGGGAGGGTGGACCCCTTACGGGACCCAGTACTTC.

The chain combines TRBV6-9 with TRBJ1-4; a weak D match, TRBD1 (5 bases). Trimming removed 3 bases from V and 8 bases from J, with 10 bases in between. This CDR3 spans 13 amino acids. Germline V gives CDR1 MNHGY, CDR2 SVAAGI. CDR3 bases: TGTGCCAGCAGTTACCAGGGTGGCGAAAAACTGTTTTTT. This translates into CASSYQGGEKLFF.

This clonotype was counted many times. The rearrangement links TRBV2 to TRBJ1-5; a possible D gene is TRBD1 (5 bases). Germline V gene lookup returns CDR1 SNHLY and CDR2 FYNNEI. The CDR3 sequence is 15 residues long. V was clipped by 6 bases and J by 2 bases, with 14 bases between them. CDR3 nucleotide sequence: TGTGCCAGCAGCCCCTTAGGCAGGGGCAATCAGCCCCAGCATTTT. As protein: CASSPLGRGNQPQHF.

The chain recombines TRBV27 with TRBJ2-1; 14 bases are shared with TRBD2. This CDR3 region has 18 residues. Germline CDR1 MNHEY, CDR2 SMNVEV (reference sequence). The V segment lost 0 bases and the J segment 8 bases; nucleotides outside the gene matches: 9. In nucleotides, the CDR3 is TGTGCCAGCAGTTTATCTCCTCGCGGACTAGCGGGGGGATATGAGCAGTTCTTC. Its translation is CASSLSPRGLAGGYEQFF.

The chain carries TRBV3-1 and TRBJ2-2; 8 bases are a match to TRBD2. CDR1 and CDR2 (germline): LGHDT, YNNKEL (reference sequence). The junction had 4 bases not matched to a gene; V was cut back by 4 bases and J by 0 bases. The CDR3 is made up of 16 amino acids. The CDR3: CASSPRAGANTGELFF. CDR3 sequence (DNA): TGTGCCAGCAGCCCCCGAGCGGGGGCGAACACCGGGGAGCTGTTTTTT.

The sample holds many counts of this clonotype. V is TRBV13 and J is TRBJ2-1; 11 nucleotides line up with TRBD2. Germline V gives CDR1 PRHDT, CDR2 FYEKMQ (reference sequence). Germline trimming cut 5 bases from V and 3 bases from J; bases unmatched to any gene: 6. The CDR3 is 16 amino acids. CDR3 DNA: TGTGCCAGCAGCAGAGAGGGACTAGCGGTCTACAATGAGCAGTTCTTC. Its translation: CASSREGLAVYNEQFF.

In the case of this clonotype: This sequence may be a read error, since a much larger clone differs from it by one base. The V gene is TRBV3-1, the J gene TRBJ2-7; D is unresolved. The CDR3 is made up of 12 amino acids. CDR1 is LGHDT and CDR2 is YNNKEL in the germline V gene (reference sequence). CDR3 loop: CAGSQIPYEQYF. The CDR3 nucleotides read TGTGCCGGCAGCCAAATCCCCTACGAGCAGTACTTC.

The chain combines TRBV29-1 with TRBJ1-1, with D tentatively TRBD1 (6 bases). Per germline, CDR1 SQVTM and CDR2 ANQGSEA. Trimming took 7 bases from V and 0 from J, leaving 21 bases between them. This CDR3 has 16 amino acids. CDR3 sequence reads: CSAPDSRRSMNTEAFF. The CDR3 DNA reads as TGCAGCGCTCCGGACAGCCGCCGCTCTATGAACACTGAAGCTTTCTTT.

On this clonotype itself: At one end the junction does not follow the germline gene, possibly because of a read error. The V and J genes are TRBV2 and TRBJ2-2, with 11 positions matching TRBD1. The CDR3 consists of 17 residues. The germline V gene encodes CDR1 SNHLY and CDR2 FYNNEI. CDR3 in DNA: TGTGCCAGCACGAGGACAGGGGGCAGGGGAGACACCGGGGAGCTGTCTTTT. It specifies CASTRTGGRGDTGELSF.

This clonotype appeared many times. The chain is built from TRBV7-9 and TRBJ2-7, with D maybe TRBD1 (5 bases). Deletions cut 3 bases from V and 2 bases from J, with 11 bases between. The length of the CDR3 is 14 residues. Germline CDR1 reads SEHNR; CDR2 reads FQNEAQ (reference sequence). CDR3 bases: TGTGCCAGCAGCTTGAAGACAGCTCCCTACGAGCAGTACTTC. Protein product: CASSLKTAPYEQYF.

This clonotype has a handful of counts. The J gene is TRBJ2-7, the V gene TRBV19; the D gene is possibly TRBD2 (6 bases). Germline V gene sequence: CDR1 LNHDA, CDR2 SQIVND (reference sequence). V was cut by 4 bases and J by 4 bases, with 14 bases left in between. The CDR3 has 14 residues. CDR3 amino acids: CASSSLGGTYEQYF. CDR3 nucleotides: TGTGCCAGTAGTAGCCTAGGCGGGACGTACGAGCAGTACTTC.

This clonotype was picked up one time. Given a much more abundant clone one base away, this may be a read error. The chain employs TRBV11-1 and TRBJ1-4; TRBD1 aligns across 9 bases. The CDR3 is 16 residues long. Germline CDR1 reads SGHAT; CDR2 reads FQDESV (reference sequence). J lost 7 bases, V lost 5 bases, and 11 bases had no gene match. The CDR3 is CASSQTLGQGSEKLFF. The CDR3 nucleotides are TGTGCCAGCAGCCAAACACTGGGACAGGGTAGTGAAAAACTGTTTTTT.

This clonotype was recorded many times. This chain joins TRBV19 and TRBJ1-5; D may be TRBD1 (5 bases). V gave up 5 bases and J gave up 0 bases, with 14 bases separating them. This CDR3 has 16 amino acids. CDR1 is LNHDA and CDR2 is SQIVND in the germline V gene (reference sequence). As DNA, the CDR3 is TGTGCCAGTAGTGACAACAGGTGGGATAGCAATCAGCCCCAGCATTTT. Translation gives CASSDNRWDSNQPQHF.

The chain links TRBV5-1 to TRBJ1-1; 9 nucleotides line up with TRBD1. The germline CDR1 and CDR2 sequences are SGHRS and YFSETQ. This CDR3 has 15 residues. V lost 5 bases to trimming and J lost 1 base; unmatched junction nucleotides: 6. This CDR3 reads CASSVEGQGNTEAFF. In DNA form, the CDR3 reads TGCGCCAGCAGTGTGGAGGGACAGGGGAACACTGAAGCTTTCTTT.

This clonotype was counted many times. The chain is built from TRBV6-1 and TRBJ2-5; 8 bases agree with TRBD2. Germline V CDR1 and CDR2: MNHNS, SASEGT. This CDR3 region has 14 residues. After removal of 5 bases from V and 3 bases from J, the junction contained 5 bases not matched to a gene. CDR3 protein: CASSPGLAKETQYF. Here the CDR3 DNA reads TGTGCCAGCAGTCCCGGACTAGCAAAAGAGACCCAGTACTTC.

The chain has TRBV5-5 and TRBJ2-3; D remains ambiguous. CDR3 length: 13 amino acids. V was trimmed by 4 bases and J by 4 bases, leaving 10 bases between them. Germline CDR1 is SGHKS and CDR2 is YYEKEE (reference sequence). The CDR3 bases are TGTGCCAGCAGCCCCCACGTGGCAGATACGCAGTATTTT. It is translated as CASSPHVADTQYF.

There are many counts of this clonotype. This rearrangement joins TRBV5-1 to TRBJ1-2; D is undetermined. The CDR3 is 15 amino acids. Germline CDR1 is SGHRS and CDR2 is YFSETQ. Trimming shortened V by 0 bases and J by 5 bases, and 14 bases separated the two germline ends. The CDR3: CASSLDNGREYGYTF. The CDR3 region has the DNA TGCGCCAGCAGCTTGGATAACGGAAGGGAGTATGGCTACACCTTC.

The table lists this clonotype with a few counts. J is TRBJ2-1 and V is TRBV5-1, with unresolved D. The germline CDR1 and CDR2 sequences are SGHRS and YFSETQ. This CDR3 contains 13 residues. V was clipped by 7 bases and J by 3 bases, with 11 bases between them. The CDR3 bases are TGCGCCAGCGCAATAATCGGCTACAATGAGCAGTTCTTC. Its translation is CASAIIGYNEQFF.

There are many counts of this clonotype. This rearrangement joins TRBV28 to TRBJ1-2; 9 bases agree with TRBD1. Germline V gene lookup returns CDR1 MDHEN and CDR2 SYDVKM. The CDR3 covers 12 residues. V dropped 11 bases and J dropped 6; count of bases not matched to a gene: 7. The CDR3 loop is CAGKTGGHGYTF. CDR3 nucleotide sequence: TGTGCCGGAAAAACAGGGGGCCATGGCTACACCTTC.

This clonotype was seen only a few times. V and J are TRBV12-3 or TRBV12-4 and TRBJ2-2, with 7 bases that match TRBD1. This CDR3 has 15 amino acids. J was trimmed by 3 bases and V by 1 base; bases with no gene match: 2. This chain's CDR3 is CASSLEGAYTGELFF. The CDR3 bases are TGTGCCAGCAGTTTAGAGGGGGCCTACACCGGGGAGCTGTTTTTT.

The V and J genes are TRBV10-3 and TRBJ2-3; 14 positions agree with TRBD2. The germline V gene has CDR1 ENHRY and CDR2 SYGVKD. V shed 2 bases and J 2 bases; nucleotides not matched to a gene: 6. The CDR3 runs 18 residues. The CDR3 DNA reads TGTGCCATCAGTGAGACCGGGACTAGCGGGGGCGACACAGATACGCAGTATTTT. It translates to CAISETGTSGGDTDTQYF.